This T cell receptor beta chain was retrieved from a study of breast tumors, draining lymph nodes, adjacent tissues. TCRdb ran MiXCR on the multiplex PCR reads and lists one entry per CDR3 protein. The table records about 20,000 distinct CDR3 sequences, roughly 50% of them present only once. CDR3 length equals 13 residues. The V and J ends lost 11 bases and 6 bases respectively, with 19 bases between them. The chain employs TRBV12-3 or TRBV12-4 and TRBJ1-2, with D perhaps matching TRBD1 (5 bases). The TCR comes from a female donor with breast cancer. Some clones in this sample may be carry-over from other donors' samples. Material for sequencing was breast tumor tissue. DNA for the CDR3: TGTGCCGCCAGTTTCCGGACATCGGATGGCTACACCTTC. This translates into CAASFRTSDGYTF.